Below, 7 T cell receptor beta chains from the same sample are listed, as sequenced in a study of cytomegalovirus exposure and HLA in healthy donors (dated by TCRdb to 2017 to 2019). Libraries were prepared through the immunoSEQ multiplex PCR assay. A mixture of 60 forward primers for TCR Vbeta segments and 13 reverse primers for TCR Jbeta segments was used in the multiplex PCR. This is the immuneACCESS table as TCRdb keeps it, with only in-frame sequences that have V and J called. A part of the clones is gone; compared with another copy, unresolved V genes explain less than half, and the rest is unexplained. The table for this sample lists a few hundred thousand clones; roughly 70% of them were counted only once. Under 2% of the sample is in the top ten clones. Sequenced material: PBMCs. These receptors originate from a young woman in good health and CMV-seronegative.

The V call is TRBV12-5, the J call TRBJ2-1, with D hard to call. V was shortened by 1 base and J by 7 bases, with 11 bases between the two germline ends. There are 14 residues in the CDR3. Germline lookup yields CDR1 LGHNT and CDR2 FRNRAP. The CDR3 protein is CASGLDFTTNEQFF. The CDR3 DNA follows: TGTGCTAGTGGTTTGGATTTCACTACAAATGAGCAGTTCTTC.

This sequence joins TRBV6-5 and TRBJ1-6, with 9 bases that match TRBD1. Germline V gives CDR1 MNHEY, CDR2 SVGAGI. J lost 8 bases, V lost 5 bases, and 7 bases had no gene match. The CDR3 has 15 amino acids. The CDR3 bases are TGTGCCAGCAGTAGACCGGGACAGGGACATTCACCCCTCCACTTT. Its protein is CASSRPGQGHSPLHF.

In this sample, this clone turned up a few times. The CDR3 is CASSGTVPNTGELFF. CDR3 sequence (DNA): TGTGCCAGCTCAGGGACAGTCCCGAACACCGGGGAGCTGTTTTTT. This chain connects TRBV18 to TRBJ2-2; TRBD1 matches at 7 bases. Germline V gene lookup returns CDR1 KGHSH and CDR2 LQKENI. V was clipped by 5 bases and J by 0 bases; unmatched bases: 3. The CDR3 sequence is 15 residues long.

On this clone itself: The junction shows a germline mismatch at one end, possibly a read error. The chain is built from TRBV7-9 and TRBJ1-1; D is unclear. Germline assignment: CDR1 SEHNR and CDR2 FQNEAQ (reference sequence). The CDR3 is 13 amino acids. The CDR3 coding sequence is TGTTCCAGCAGCGATTCAGGGAACACTGAAGCTTTCTTT. Its translation is CSSSDSGNTEAFF.

The chain combines TRBV30 with TRBJ1-4; possible D gene TRBD1, 5 bases. The germline gives CDR1 GTSNPN, CDR2 SVGIG (reference sequence). The CDR3 runs 14 residues. V was clipped by 0 bases and J by 8 bases, with 13 bases between them. CDR3 residues: CAWSVKGKGEKLFF. Here the CDR3 DNA reads TGTGCCTGGAGTGTCAAGGGGAAGGGAGAAAAACTGTTTTTT.

The rearrangement joins TRBV18 to TRBJ1-5; weak D call: TRBD1 (6 bases). The CDR3 has 16 residues. CDR1 KGHSH and CDR2 LQKENI come from the germline V gene. V was cut by 4 bases and J by 0 bases, with 13 bases left in between. Here the CDR3 DNA reads TGTGCCAGCTCACAACAGGGTCCTTATAGCAATCAGCCCCAGCATTTT. Encoded protein: CASSQQGPYSNQPQHF.

V gene TRBV5-8 combines with J gene TRBJ2-3, with TRBD2 identical over 8 bases. V lost 1 base to trimming and J lost 2 bases; unmatched junction nucleotides: 9. The CDR3 spans 17 residues. Germline V gene sequence: CDR1 SGHTS, CDR2 YDEGEE. CDR3 sequence reads: CASSLHFGGGPTDTQYF. The CDR3 bases are TGTGCCAGCAGCTTGCATTTCGGGGGGGGACCCACAGATACGCAGTATTTT.